This note documents a single T cell receptor beta chain sequence. The specificity of this receptor is unknown. Base qualities are not recorded, but no much larger clone differs from it by a single base. A two-step multiplex PCR amplified TCR-beta CDR3 regions from genomic DNA, and the second step of the PCR added Illumina-compatible adaptors. TCR-beta immunosequencing was carried out on an Illumina platform through the commercial immunoSEQ service. Concerning the study's data processing: Repertoires were described by productive clonality and by Top 10 Clones, which is the percentage of T-cell templates coming from the ten most frequent sequences. Productive clonality ranged from 0 to 1, with 1 indicating a monoclonal population. Using log10 scatter plots, tumour-associated clones were identified as sequences that made up at least 0.1% of tumour T-cell templates yet were absent from the matched non-adjacent lung. Student's t-tests were used for two-group comparisons, ANOVA for comparisons across stages, and linear regression for relationships, with analyses done in GraphPad Prism7 and R. TCRdb mirrors the immuneACCESS table, restricted to in-frame sequences. Some clones are absent from its copies; in checked studies, under half trace to an unresolved V gene, and the reason for the others is unknown. The DNA was the basis for D and trimming; V, J and clone size are from that table. This sample gives about 6,600 clones in total; 78% of them show up just once. The top ten constitute roughly 14% of the sample.

These data are taken from a study of immune cell composition in non-small cell lung cancer (dated by TCRdb to 2016 to 2017). Background on the whole study: Histologic subtype, mainly lung adenocarcinoma or squamous cell carcinoma, was assigned on the basis of H&E together with p63, CK5, Napsin A and TTF-1 immunohistochemistry. Supplementary cohort #1, ten to eleven lung adenocarcinoma cases, had paired tumour/lung TCR-beta sequencing and TIL populations generated to assess tumour reactivity. Several tumour specimens that had TCR-beta data belonged to rare histological subtypes and were left out of the subtype comparisons. Using Adaptive Biotechnologies, the researchers ran TCR-beta sequencing on 34 paired NSCLC tumour and non-adjacent lung specimens, along with 25 to 30 tumour-only specimens.

The CDR3 measures 12 amino acids from cysteine to phenylalanine. The entry retains the CDR3 DNA only, 36 bases that are in frame from base 1. Trimming removed 3 bases from V and 5 bases from J, leaving 11 bases between the germline ends. The CDR1 and CDR2 encoded by the germline V gene (reference sequence) are GTSNPN and SVGIG. What the authors observed across the whole study: Across some ten adenocarcinoma cases, TIL tumour reactivity correlated strongly with maximal tumour-associated clone frequency but not with overall clonality. Tumour-associated clones >0.5% occurred in nearly half of NSCLC cases: around 32% of adenocarcinomas versus around 79% of squamous carcinomas. Top 10 clone scores and productive clonality were significantly higher in lung squamous cell carcinoma than in lung adenocarcinoma tumours. The reactivity cohort contained only 9 to 10 cases, and the tumour-reactive clones were not shown to have sequences in common with the dominant in vivo tumour-associated clones. No significant correlation was found between tumour TCR-beta clonality and smoking pack-years.

Genomic DNA was isolated with the QIAamp DNA kit from frozen aliquots of single-cell suspensions that had not been sorted. The tumour samples consisted of non-small cell lung cancer tissue that had been surgically resected. Tissues were received within 2 hours of resection and were immediately processed into single-cell suspensions. Tissue was mechanically dissociated and enzymatically digested with DNase I, collagenase I and hyaluronidase for approximately 32 minutes at 37 °C, then filtered and RBC-lysed. The sequence joins TRBV30 to TRBJ2-7, with no D gene named confidently. Sequencing was performed on lung tumor tissue. This clonotype was obtained from a human donor with non-small cell lung cancer. The DNA reads TGTGCCTGGAGCCCCGGTTCGGACGAGCAGTACTTC. Its protein product is CAWSPGSDEQYF.